This T cell receptor (beta chain) was captured by sequencing in a study of T-cell reconstitution after alpha-beta-depleted transplantation in children. A library of TCRbeta sequences, prepared with unique molecular identifiers, was generated. Each CDR3 protein gets one entry after TCRdb re-called the PCR reads with MiXCR. This table has some 240,000 distinct CDR3 sequences, 7.5% to 10% appearing once. This clonotype occurred many times. With 4 bases clipped from V and 8 bases from J, the junction kept 11 bases outside the gene matches. CDR3 size: 14 residues. The V gene's germline CDR1 is SGDLS and CDR2 YYNGEE.

Sequences were derived from PBMCs from the stem cell graft donor, sampled from the stem cell graft. The chain uses TRBV9 and TRBJ1-2; the match to TRBD1 covers 7 bases. The origin of this receptor is a human donor who donated a stem cell graft to a child with SCID. Here the CDR3 DNA reads TGTGCCAGCAGCCCATCGACAGGGATGGGAGGCTACACCTTC. It encodes CASSPSTGMGGYTF.